These 27 T cell receptor beta chains came from one sample sequenced in a study of T cell responses to AZD1222 COVID-19 vaccine. The repertoire was sequenced with immunoSEQ multiplex PCR; TCRdb's copy has only in-frame clones and lacks some. The sample gives fewer than 200,000 clones, around nine tenths of which show up once; around 10% is in the top ten. Sequences were derived from peripheral blood, sampled 28 days after the second AZD1222 dose. The receptor set was obtained from an adult who received the AZD1222 COVID-19 vaccine.

The V call is TRBV5-5, the J call TRBJ2-7; D uncertain. Germline V gene data show CDR1 as SGHKS and CDR2 as YYEKEE (reference sequence). This CDR3 is built from 12 residues. The V gene lost 4 bases and the J gene lost 0 bases, with 5 bases spanning the gap. The CDR3 nucleotides are TGTGCCAGCAGCCTCAGCTCCTACGAGCAGTACTTC. Translation gives CASSLSSYEQYF.

J is TRBJ2-7 and V is TRBV3-1 (or the pseudogene TRBV3-2); D may be TRBD2 (6 bases). In germline, CDR1 is LGHDT, CDR2 YNNKEL (reference sequence). V lost 4 bases and J 2 bases, leaving 15 bases between the germline ends. The CDR3 loop spans 15 amino acids. The CDR3 is CASSLRRGETYEQYF. In DNA, the CDR3 is TGTGCCAGCAGCCTGCGGAGGGGTGAGACCTACGAGCAGTACTTC.

V and J are TRBV28 and TRBJ1-1, with D uncertain. V lost 6 bases, J lost 0 bases, and 14 bases lay in between. The CDR3 extends over 15 amino acids. Germline V gene lookup returns CDR1 MDHEN and CDR2 SYDVKM. CDR3 sequence (DNA): TGTGCCAGCAGCCCATTTAGGGTGGTGAACACTGAAGCTTTCTTT. Amino acids: CASSPFRVVNTEAFF. Combining the CDR3 with reference TRBV28 and TRBJ1-1 gives the whole variable domain DVKVTQSSRYLVKRTGEKVFLECVQDMDHENMFWYRQDPGLGLRLIYFSYDVKMKEKGDIPEGYSVSREKKERFSLILESASTNQTSMYLCASSPFRVVNTEAFFGQGTRLTVV.

The chain is built from TRBV4-1 and TRBJ2-3; 8 bases align to TRBD2. The CDR3 runs to 16 residues. V dropped 4 bases and J dropped 8; count of bases not matched to a gene: 14. Germline CDR1 and CDR2: MGHRA and YSYEKL. The CDR3 sequence: CASSPFRGGPLGTQYF. In nucleotides, the CDR3 is TGCGCCAGCAGCCCGTTTCGGGGGGGGCCCTTGGGTACGCAGTATTTT.

The V gene is TRBV2, the J gene TRBJ2-2; D is unclear. Trimming stripped 6 bases from V and 1 base from J, with 6 bases between. CDR3 length: 13 amino acids. Germline V CDR1 and CDR2: SNHLY, FYNNEI. In DNA, the CDR3 is TGTGCCAGCAGGCTAGAGAACACCGGGGAGCTGTTTTTT. Encoded protein: CASRLENTGELFF.

The chain has TRBV11-2 and TRBJ2-2; 11 bases map to TRBD1. Germline assignment: CDR1 SGHAT and CDR2 FQNNGV. The CDR3 extends over 16 amino acids. V dropped 5 bases and J dropped 3; count of bases not matched to a gene: 5. The CDR3 sequence: CASSKWTGGHTGELFF. CDR3 bases: TGTGCCAGCAGCAAATGGACAGGGGGCCACACCGGGGAGCTGTTTTTT. Combining the CDR3 with reference TRBV11-2 and TRBJ2-2 gives the whole variable domain EAGVAQSPRYKIIEKRQSVAFWCNPISGHATLYWYQQILGQGPKLLIQFQNNGVVDDSQLPKDRFSAERLKGVDSTLKIQPAKLEDSAVYLCASSKWTGGHTGELFFGEGSRLTVL.

V and J are TRBV19 and TRBJ1-1; D is uncertain. Trimming shortened V by 4 bases and J by 3 bases, and 15 bases separated the two germline ends. Germline V gives CDR1 LNHDA, CDR2 SQIVND (reference sequence). The CDR3 covers 15 residues. This chain's CDR3 is CASSTNRRGYTEAFF. The DNA for the CDR3 is TGTGCCAGTAGTACGAATCGGCGGGGATACACTGAAGCTTTCTTT.

The chain carries TRBV5-1 and TRBJ2-1; TRBD2 agrees at 13 bases. Germline V gives CDR1 SGHRS, CDR2 YFSETQ. Trimming took 4 bases from V and 7 from J; bases not matched to a gene: 5. CDR3 length: 15 amino acids. In DNA, the CDR3 is TGCGCCAGCAGCCCCTTGACTAGCGGGGGGAATGAGCAGTTCTTC. It encodes CASSPLTSGGNEQFF.

The chain couples TRBV20-1 to TRBJ1-4, with no clear D. The germline V gene has CDR1 DFQATT and CDR2 SNEGSKA (reference sequence). The CDR3 is made up of 15 amino acids. V gave up 3 bases and J gave up 0 bases, with 11 bases separating them. The CDR3 nucleotides read TGCAGTGCTAGTGGTGGGGAAGCAACTAATGAAAAACTGTTTTTT. It codes for CSASGGEATNEKLFF.

This sequence joins TRBV6-5 and TRBJ1-6; D not resolved. Germline V gene lookup returns CDR1 MNHEY and CDR2 SVGAGI. CDR3 size: 13 residues. The germline V and J ends were trimmed by 6 bases and 4 bases, with 7 bases remaining between them. The chain's CDR3 is CASRRGYNSPLHF. CDR3 in DNA: TGTGCCAGCAGGCGAGGGTATAATTCACCCCTCCACTTT.

The chain combines TRBV9 with TRBJ1-5, with D uncertain. The CDR3 has 13 amino acids. V gave up 0 bases and J gave up 7 bases, with 8 bases separating them. Per germline, CDR1 SGDLS and CDR2 YYNGEE. CDR3 amino acids: CASSVEGFQPQHF. Written as DNA, the CDR3 is TGTGCCAGCAGCGTAGAAGGGTTCCAGCCCCAGCATTTT.

J is TRBJ1-4 and V is TRBV6-1; D remains ambiguous. The germline V gene encodes CDR1 MNHNS and CDR2 SASEGT. This CDR3 spans 15 amino acids. V lost 0 bases and J lost 7, with 12 bases in between. The CDR3 bases are TGTGCCAGCAGTGAAGCTTCGGGTATTTCTGAAAAACTGTTTTTT. Amino acids: CASSEASGISEKLFF.

The CDR3 DNA reads as TGCAGCGTTACCATCGGCAGGGGGCTAACAGATACGCAGTATTTT. Protein product: CSVTIGRGLTDTQYF. The V gene is TRBV29-1, the J gene TRBJ2-3; 8 nucleotides align to TRBD1. With V trimmed by 5 bases and J by 3 bases, 10 bases remained unmatched. CDR3 length: 15 amino acids. Germline-derived CDR1 and CDR2 are SQVTM and ANQGSEA.

The chain has TRBV13 and TRBJ1-2; the match to TRBD1 covers 7 bases. The CDR3 extends over 14 amino acids. V shed 5 bases and J 1 base; nucleotides not matched to a gene: 4. Germline values: CDR1 PRHDT, CDR2 FYEKMQ (reference sequence). CDR3 nucleotides: TGTGCCAGCAGCCTGGACAGGAATAACTATGGCTACACCTTC. Its protein product is CASSLDRNNYGYTF.

J is TRBJ1-1 and V is TRBV18, with TRBD1 matching over 7 bases. Germline trimming cut 5 bases from V and 0 bases from J; bases unmatched to any gene: 12. Germline V CDR1 and CDR2: KGHSH, LQKENI. This CDR3 region has 17 residues. Written as DNA, the CDR3 is TGTGCCAGCTCATCCCGACAGGGCCTCGAGGTGAACACTGAAGCTTTCTTT. As protein: CASSSRQGLEVNTEAFF.

The CDR3 nucleotides read TGTGCCAGTAGTATAGTCGGCAGAAACAATGAGCAGTTCTTC. Encoded protein: CASSIVGRNNEQFF. The chain carries TRBV19 and TRBJ2-1; D gene ambiguous. Trimming shortened V by 1 base and J by 5 bases, and 9 bases separated the two germline ends. The CDR3 is 14 amino acids. CDR1 LNHDA and CDR2 SQIVND come from the germline V gene (reference sequence).

The chain recombines TRBV5-1 with TRBJ2-5, with D possibly matching TRBD2 (6 bases). From germline, CDR1 is SGHRS and CDR2 YFSETQ. The V gene lost 0 bases and the J gene lost 3 bases, with 18 bases spanning the gap. The CDR3 sequence is 17 residues long. The CDR3 nucleotides are TGCGCCAGCAGCTTGGCGTCTCGGGGGAGAGAAGAAGAGACCCAGTACTTC. Translation: CASSLASRGREEETQYF. The entire variable domain, with the rest obtained from reference TRBV5-1 and TRBJ2-5, is as follows: KAGVTQTPRYLIKTRGQQVTLSCSPISGHRSVSWYQQTPGQGLQFLFEYFSETQRNKGNFPGRFSGRQFSNSRSEMNVSTLELGDSALYLCASSLASRGREEETQYFGPGTRLLVL.

The chain is built from TRBV18 and TRBJ1-3; D ambiguous. The germline V gene has CDR1 KGHSH and CDR2 LQKENI. There are 15 residues in the CDR3. Trimming took 0 bases from V and 3 from J, leaving 9 bases between them. This CDR3 reads CASSPPSSGGNTIYF. The CDR3, as DNA: TGTGCCAGCTCACCACCCTCCAGCGGTGGAAACACCATATATTTT.

The J gene is TRBJ2-7, the V gene TRBV10-3; a possible D gene is TRBD2 (5 bases). Germline assignment: CDR1 ENHRY and CDR2 SYGVKD. This CDR3 is 12 amino acids long. V lost 2 bases and J lost 3, with 5 bases in between. The CDR3 coding sequence is TGTGCCATCAGTGAGGGACTCTACGAGCAGTACTTC. It yields the protein CAISEGLYEQYF.

The chain carries TRBV6-5 and TRBJ2-5; D is ambiguous. CDR1 is MNHEY and CDR2 is SVGAGI in the germline V gene. Trimming removed 2 bases at V and 9 bases at J, with 13 bases between. The CDR3 is 13 residues long. As DNA, the CDR3 is TGTGCCAGCAGTTACGGGTCGTCGGCCCCCCAGTACTTC. Protein product: CASSYGSSAPQYF.

The J gene is TRBJ1-4, the V gene TRBV19; D perhaps matches TRBD1 (6 bases). V lost 1 base and J lost 8, with 17 bases in between. CDR3 length: 16 amino acids. Germline CDR1 reads LNHDA; CDR2 reads SQIVND (reference sequence). Written as DNA, the CDR3 is TGTGCCAGTAGTATAGGATCGTGGGGGGCTCGGGAAAAACTGTTTTTT. Translating it yields CASSIGSWGAREKLFF.

The V call is TRBV7-9, the J call TRBJ2-1; TRBD1 matches 11 bases. The junction had 2 bases not matched to a gene; V was cut back by 3 bases and J by 7 bases. The V gene's germline CDR1 is SEHNR and CDR2 FQNEAQ (reference sequence). The CDR3 consists of 14 residues. The CDR3 region has the DNA TGTGCCAGCAGCTTCGGGACAGGGGGGAATGAGCAGTTCTTC. This gives the protein CASSFGTGGNEQFF.

J is TRBJ1-3 and V is TRBV5-5; D gene ambiguous. With 4 bases removed from V and 0 bases from J, the gap between germline ends came to 11 bases. CDR1 and CDR2 from the germline V gene are SGHKS and YYEKEE (reference sequence). This CDR3 comprises 15 residues. For the CDR3, the DNA is TGTGCCAGCAGCAGAACAAGCATCTCTGGAAACACCATATATTTT. It specifies CASSRTSISGNTIYF. The whole variable domain, remainder taken from reference TRBV5-5 and TRBJ1-3, is DAGVTQSPTHLIKTRGQQVTLRCSPISGHKSVSWYQQVLGQGPQFIFQYYEKEERGRGNFPDRFSARQFPNYSSELNVNALLLGDSALYLCASSRTSISGNTIYFGEGSWLTVV.

The J gene is TRBJ1-1, the V gene TRBV6-1; D gene unclear. The CDR3 loop spans 13 amino acids. Trimming took off 8 bases at V and 4 bases at J, with 14 bases between the two ends. CDR1 MNHNS and CDR2 SASEGT come from the germline V gene. The chain's CDR3 is CASALPRGTEAFF. The CDR3, as DNA: TGTGCCAGCGCCCTCCCACGGGGCACTGAAGCTTTCTTT.

The chain has TRBV19 and TRBJ1-2; TRBD1 agrees at 12 bases. The germline CDR1 and CDR2 sequences are LNHDA and SQIVND (reference sequence). V lost 6 bases and J lost 8; bases outside the gene matches: 7. The CDR3 extends over 14 amino acids. CDR3 residues: CASRPGQGAHGYTF. As DNA, the CDR3 is TGTGCCAGTAGACCGGGACAGGGGGCTCACGGCTACACCTTC.

The chain couples TRBV6-6 to TRBJ1-1, with 7 positions matching TRBD1. This CDR3 has 12 residues. Unmatched junction bases numbered 7, after V lost 8 bases and J lost 7 bases. The germline V gene has CDR1 MNHNY and CDR2 SVGAGI (reference sequence). The CDR3 reads CASRTQGIEAFF. CDR3 bases: TGTGCCAGCCGAACACAGGGGATTGAAGCTTTCTTT.

The chain is built from TRBV29-1 and TRBJ2-7; TRBD1 might be the D (6 bases). Between the trimmed V and J ends, which lost 6 bases and 4 bases, there was a span of 13 bases. This CDR3 spans 12 amino acids. Germline CDR1 reads SQVTM; CDR2 reads ANQGSEA. The CDR3 spells CSVKDSQYEQYF. DNA for the CDR3: TGCAGCGTAAAGGACAGCCAATACGAGCAGTACTTC.